A selection of T cell receptor beta chains follows, all from one sample in a study of control samples from healthy donors and cancer patients. The repertoire was sequenced with immunoSEQ multiplex PCR; TCRdb's copy has only in-frame clones and lacks some. The sample lists roughly 55,000 clones; about 92% were seen once. The sample consisted of PBMCs. The receptors originated from a man aged 40-49 years with colorectal cancer. CDR3s include the opening cysteine and the closing phenylalanine or tryptophan. Each record gives: J gene, D gene, V gene, CDR3 DNA, CDR3 protein. The D gene is left open where the match is weak.

TRBJ1-1 | - | TRBV9 | TGTGCCAGCAGCGCCGAGACTATTTCTGAAGCTTTCTTT | CASSAETISEAFF
TRBJ2-5 | - | TRBV4-3 | TGCGCCAGCAGCCAAGGTTCGGCCAGGGGTGAAGAGACCCAGTACTTC | CASSQGSARGEETQYF
TRBJ1-1 | - | TRBV19 | TGTGCCAGTAGTATAGGTAGTGCCCGAACGGGGACTGAAGCTTTCTTT | CASSIGSARTGTEAFF
TRBJ1-4 | - | TRBV3-1/TRBV3-2 | TGTGCCAGCAGCCCGGGACTTAATGAAAAACTGTTTTTT | CASSPGLNEKLFF
TRBJ1-2 | - | TRBV6-5 | TGTGCCAGCAGTTACTCCCAGGGCAAGGGCTATGGCTACACCTTC | CASSYSQGKGYGYTF
TRBJ1-1 | - | TRBV7-9 | TGTGCCAGCAGCTTAGGGGGAGGCACTGAAGCTTTCTTT | CASSLGGGTEAFF
TRBJ1-2 | TRBD1 | TRBV5-1 | TGCGCCAGCCGTCAACCAGACAGGGCTGACTATGGCTACACCTTC | CASRQPDRADYGYTF
TRBJ1-6 | - | TRBV11-3 | TGTGCCAGCACCTTCGGGGGGACTAATTCACCCCTCCACTTT | CASTFGGTNSPLHF
TRBJ1-5 | - | TRBV7-2 | TGTGCCAGCAGCTTAGACAGCAATCAGCCCCAGCATTTT | CASSLDSNQPQHF
TRBJ1-1 | TRBD1 | TRBV18 | TGTGCCAGCTCTCCCCCGGACAGGGGCGCTGAAGCTTTCTTT | CASSPPDRGAEAFF
TRBJ2-7 | - | TRBV27 | TGTGCCAGCAGTTTAAAGCGCGGGGTACCCTACGAGCAGTACTTC | CASSLKRGVPYEQYF
TRBJ1-1 | - | TRBV5-1 | TGCGCCAGCAGCCCCGGTCGAAGGGGGGCGGGATCCGAAGCTTTCTTT | CASSPGRRGAGSEAFF
TRBJ1-1 | - | TRBV11-1 | TGTGCCAGCAGGAACAAACAGGGTATTGGCGCTGAAGCTTTCTTT | CASRNKQGIGAEAFF
TRBJ2-1 | - | TRBV6-5 | TGTGCCAGCAGTTACGACTGGAGCTCCTACAATGAGCAGTTCTTC | CASSYDWSSYNEQFF
TRBJ1-6 | - | TRBV2 | TGTGCCAGCAGAGACCCAGGGTGGAATTCACCCCTCCACTTT | CASRDPGWNSPLHF
TRBJ1-1 | - | TRBV25-1 | TGTGCCAGCAGTGGACAGATGAACACTGAAGCTTTCTTT | CASSGQMNTEAFF
TRBJ2-5 | - | TRBV5-6 | TGTGCCAGCAGCTCGAGGGACTTC | CASSSRDF